This paragraph covers one TCR beta chain sequence. Its antigen is still unknown. This CDR3 has 14 amino acids. V was shortened by 7 bases and J by 4 bases, with 16 bases between the two germline ends. Per the germline V gene, CDR1 is SNHLY and CDR2 is FYNNEI. TCRdb reanalysed the RACE reads using MiXCR and keeps one entry per CDR3 protein. The table lists roughly 180,000 distinct CDR3 sequences, about 20% of them singletons. This record comes from a study of human T cells and chemical hapten exposure. Overall study results and limits: Counts of expanded TCRs at PT1 were positively correlated with patch test score. Alopecia affected the donors, so their immune response may differ from healthy people's.

Stated time point: patch test 1, 2 weeks after DPC sensitization. Treatment described: therapeutic diphenylcyclopropenone sensitization with weekly scalp DPC. The donor pool consisted of alopecia patients aged 18 to 70 years, considered suitable for DPC. The sequencing used whole blood, collected in connection with sensitization to the hapten diphenylcyclopropenone (DPC). The receptor's source is a woman aged 50 to 65 with alopecia areata. Some clones in this sample may be carry-over from other donors' samples. The chain has TRBV2 and TRBJ1-2; perhaps TRBD1 as D (5 bases). The CDR3 here is CASTIVQGSYGYTF. CDR3 in DNA: TGTGCCAGCACAATAGTCCAGGGATCCTATGGCTACACCTTC.